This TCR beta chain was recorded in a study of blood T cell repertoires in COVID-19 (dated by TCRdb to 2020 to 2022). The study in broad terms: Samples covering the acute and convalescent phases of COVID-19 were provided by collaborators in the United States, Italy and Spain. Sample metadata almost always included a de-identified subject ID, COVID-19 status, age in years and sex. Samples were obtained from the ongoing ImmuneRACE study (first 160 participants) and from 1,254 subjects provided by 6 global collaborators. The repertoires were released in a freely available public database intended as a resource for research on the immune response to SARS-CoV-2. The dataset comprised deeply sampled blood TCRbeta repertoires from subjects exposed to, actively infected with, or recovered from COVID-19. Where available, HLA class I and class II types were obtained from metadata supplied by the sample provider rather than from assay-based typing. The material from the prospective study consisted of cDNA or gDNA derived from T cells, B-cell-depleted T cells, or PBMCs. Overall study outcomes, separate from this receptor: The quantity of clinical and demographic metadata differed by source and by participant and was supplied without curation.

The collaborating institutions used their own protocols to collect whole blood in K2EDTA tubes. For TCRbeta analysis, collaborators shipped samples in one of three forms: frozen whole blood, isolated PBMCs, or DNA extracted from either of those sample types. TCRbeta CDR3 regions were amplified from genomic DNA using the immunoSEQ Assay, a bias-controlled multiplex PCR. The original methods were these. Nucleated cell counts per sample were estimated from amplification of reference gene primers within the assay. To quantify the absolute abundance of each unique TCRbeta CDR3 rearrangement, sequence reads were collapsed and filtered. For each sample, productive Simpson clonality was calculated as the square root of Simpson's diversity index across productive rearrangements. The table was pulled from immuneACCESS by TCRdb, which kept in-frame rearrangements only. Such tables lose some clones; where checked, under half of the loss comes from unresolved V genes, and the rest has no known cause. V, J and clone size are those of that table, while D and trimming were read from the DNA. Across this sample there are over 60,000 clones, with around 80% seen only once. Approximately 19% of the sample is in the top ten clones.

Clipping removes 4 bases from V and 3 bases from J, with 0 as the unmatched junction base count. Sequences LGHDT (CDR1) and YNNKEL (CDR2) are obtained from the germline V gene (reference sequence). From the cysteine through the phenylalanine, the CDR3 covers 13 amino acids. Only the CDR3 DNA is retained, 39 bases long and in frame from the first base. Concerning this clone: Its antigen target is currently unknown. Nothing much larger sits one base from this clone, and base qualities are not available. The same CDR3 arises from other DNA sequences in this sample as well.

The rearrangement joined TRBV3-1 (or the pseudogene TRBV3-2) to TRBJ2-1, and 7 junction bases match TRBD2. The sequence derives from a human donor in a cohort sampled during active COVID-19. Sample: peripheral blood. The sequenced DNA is TGTGCCAGCAGCCCGGGGGGCTACAATGAGCAGTTCTTC. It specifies CASSPGGYNEQFF.